These 2 T cell receptor beta chains share one sample of origin, sequenced in a study of OX40 agonist ivuxolimab in advanced cancers. The repertoire was sequenced with immunoSEQ multiplex PCR; TCRdb's copy has only in-frame clones and lacks some. The repertoire has roughly 41,000 clones, about 72% of them found once; the top ten carry under 25%. Material: CD4+ or CD8+ T cells sorted from blood, obtained in a trial of the OX40 agonist ivuxolimab. The source of these receptors is an adult with an advanced solid tumor such as melanoma, head and neck, liver or kidney cancer.

This clone has just one count. V usage is TRBV21-1 and J usage is TRBJ1-1. TRBV21-1 counts as a pseudogene. This CDR3 spans 19 amino acids. CDR3 residues: CASSKARVRQGLKGAEAFF. CDR3 sequence (DNA): TGTGCCAGCAGCAAAGCGAGGGTAAGACAGGGACTAAAGGGCGCTGAAGCTTTCTTT.

V and J are TRBV7-9 and TRBJ1-5; perhaps TRBD1 as D (5 bases). Trimming left V 1 base short and J 5 bases short, with 6 bases between. The CDR3 contains 13 residues. Germline V gene sequence: CDR1 SEHNR, CDR2 FQNEAQ (reference sequence). CDR3 DNA: TGTGCCAGCAGCTTAGGAGGGGATCAGCCCCAGCATTTT. Translated, it gives CASSLGGDQPQHF.